These 26 T cell receptor beta chains were all obtained from the same sample, sequenced in a study of shared clonotypes between healthy human individuals. TCRdb's copy holds only in-frame clones and misses some; the assay was immunoSEQ multiplex PCR. The table lists over 2 million clones, about 90% of them singletons. Sequencing was carried out using naive CD4+ T cells from PBMCs. As to subset: CD45RA+ positively selected. The receptors were sampled from a man aged 18-30 years in good health. Some clones in this sample may be carry-over from other donors' samples.

CDR3 sequence: CASRAPGQHRPDTQYF. The CDR3 DNA is TGTGCCAGCAGGGCCCCGGGACAGCATCGTCCAGATACGCAGTATTTT. The V call is TRBV11-2, the J call TRBJ2-3; TRBD1 matches 7 bases. J lost 4 bases, V lost 6 bases, and 13 bases had no gene match. This CDR3 spans 16 amino acids. Germline V CDR1 and CDR2: SGHAT, FQNNGV. Based on the CDR3 plus reference TRBV11-2 and TRBJ2-3, the full variable domain is EAGVAQSPRYKIIEKRQSVAFWCNPISGHATLYWYQQILGQGPKLLIQFQNNGVVDDSQLPKDRFSAERLKGVDSTLKIQPAKLEDSAVYLCASRAPGQHRPDTQYFGPGTRLTVL.

V and J are TRBV28 and TRBJ2-4; 7 bases fit TRBD1. The V gene's germline CDR1 is MDHEN and CDR2 SYDVKM. This CDR3 is built from 11 residues. Trimming took 6 bases from V and 15 from J; bases not matched to a gene: 8. The CDR3 DNA reads TGTGCCAGCAGCCGGGGACAGAGTGGGTACTTC. As protein: CASSRGQSGYF.

The chain joins TRBV5-8 to TRBJ1-2, with 8 bases identical to TRBD1. Germline CDR1 is SGHTS and CDR2 is YDEGEE. This CDR3 comprises 14 residues. Trimming removed 6 bases from V and 1 base from J; junction bases left unmatched: 5. CDR3 in DNA: TGTGCCAGCAACTACAGGGGGTTTAACTATGGCTACACCTTC. This gives the protein CASNYRGFNYGYTF.

The count of this clone is one. Other DNA variants within this sample encode the same CDR3. The chain is built from TRBV7-9 and TRBJ1-5; D gene uncertain. V was pared by 2 bases and J by 1 base, with 6 bases between. Germline V gene lookup returns CDR1 SEHNR and CDR2 FQNEAQ (reference sequence). This CDR3 region has 14 residues. CDR3 DNA: TGTGCCAGCAGCTTATTAGGCAGCAATCAGCCCCAGCATTTT. The encoded protein is CASSLLGSNQPQHF. The whole variable domain, filled in from reference TRBV7-9 and TRBJ1-5, reads DTGVSQNPRHKITKRGQNVTFRCDPISEHNRLYWYRQTLGQGPEFLTYFQNEAQLEKSRLLSDRFSAERPKGSFSTLEIQRTEQGDSAMYLCASSLLGSNQPQHFGDGTRLSIL.

Details on this clone: Other DNA sequences from this sample encode an identical CDR3 as well. This sequence joins TRBV2 and TRBJ2-5; 7 nucleotides line up with TRBD2. V shed 1 base and J 4 bases; nucleotides not matched to a gene: 0. From germline, CDR1 is SNHLY and CDR2 FYNNEI. The length of the CDR3 is 13 residues. In DNA form, the CDR3 reads TGTGCCAGCAGTGAAGGGGGGGGAGAGACCCAGTACTTC. Its protein is CASSEGGGETQYF. Based on the CDR3 plus reference TRBV2 and TRBJ2-5, the full variable domain is EPEVTQTPSHQVTQMGQEVILRCVPISNHLYFYWYRQILGQKVEFLVSFYNNEISEKSEIFDDQFSVERPDGSNFTLKIRSTKLEDSAMYFCASSEGGGETQYFGPGTRLLVL.

Points on this clone: Additional DNA sequences in this sample encode the identical CDR3. The chain has TRBV7-9 and TRBJ2-1; D remains unclear. Looked up from germline, CDR1 is SEHNR and CDR2 is FQNEAQ (reference sequence). There are 12 residues in the CDR3. The V end was cut by 6 bases, the J end by 10 bases, with 13 bases between. The CDR3 nucleotides are TGTGCCAGCAGTTCCCCGTCGCGGGAGCAGTTCTTC. Protein product: CASSSPSREQFF.

This clone has only a few counts. This chain connects TRBV7-3 to TRBJ2-1, with 9 positions matching TRBD2. The V segment lost 5 bases and the J segment 2 bases; nucleotides outside the gene matches: 7. CDR3 size: 16 residues. Per germline, CDR1 SGHTA and CDR2 FQGTGA. The CDR3 sequence is CASSAKREVAYNEQFF. Here the CDR3 DNA reads TGTGCCAGCAGCGCCAAGCGGGAGGTGGCCTACAATGAGCAGTTCTTC. Full variable domain (missing parts from reference TRBV7-3 and TRBJ2-1): GAGVSQTPSNKVTEKGKYVELRCDPISGHTALYWYRQSLGQGPEFLIYFQGTGAADDSGLPNDRFFAVRPEGSVSTLKIQRTERGDSAVYLCASSAKREVAYNEQFFGPGTRLTVL.

The V and J genes are TRBV28 and TRBJ1-1; 7 positions agree with TRBD1. V lost 5 bases, J lost 12 bases, and 18 bases stayed unmatched. Germline CDR1 MDHEN, CDR2 SYDVKM. This CDR3 is built from 15 residues. CDR3 residues: CASSPPHRQGSLTFF. Here the CDR3 DNA reads TGTGCCAGCAGTCCCCCACATCGACAGGGTTCGTTGACTTTCTTT. The complete variable domain, with remaining parts taken from reference TRBV28 and TRBJ1-1, reads DVKVTQSSRYLVKRTGEKVFLECVQDMDHENMFWYRQDPGLGLRLIYFSYDVKMKEKGDIPEGYSVSREKKERFSLILESASTNQTSMYLCASSPPHRQGSLTFFGQGTRLTVV.

CDR3: CSVVRTAVEGLGYTF. The CDR3 DNA sequence: TGCAGCGTTGTTAGAACCGCGGTGGAGGGTTTGGGCTACACCTTC. The rearrangement uses TRBV29-1 and TRBJ1-2; no reliable D call. This CDR3 contains 15 residues. Germline CDR1 and CDR2: SQVTM and ANQGSEA. V was pared by 4 bases and J by 8 bases, with 23 bases between.

The chain joins TRBV10-3 to TRBJ2-5; a possible D gene is TRBD2 (6 bases). The CDR3 runs 15 residues. Trimming stripped 3 bases from V and 5 bases from J, with 16 bases between. The V gene's germline CDR1 is ENHRY and CDR2 SYGVKD. CDR3 protein: CAISDLGGVGETQYF. Here the CDR3 DNA reads TGTGCCATCAGTGATCTAGGAGGGGTTGGGGAGACCCAGTACTTC.

The table lists this clone with a count of one. This chain joins TRBV5-1 and TRBJ2-2, with 8 bases fitting TRBD1. CDR1 SGHRS and CDR2 YFSETQ come from the germline V gene. The V segment lost 8 bases and the J segment 0 bases; nucleotides outside the gene matches: 6. The CDR3 is 15 residues long. CDR3 bases: TGCGCCAGTTCGAGGACAGGGACGAACACCGGGGAGCTGTTTTTT. Encoded protein: CASSRTGTNTGELFF.

This clone was detected a few times. This chain connects TRBV19 to TRBJ1-5, with a tentative D call TRBD1 (5 bases). Germline CDR1 LNHDA, CDR2 SQIVND (reference sequence). V lost 3 bases and J 6 bases, leaving 15 bases between the germline ends. This CDR3 spans 15 amino acids. This CDR3 reads CASSILEGRGQPQHF. CDR3 nucleotide sequence: TGTGCCAGTAGTATTTTGGAGGGGCGCGGTCAGCCCCAGCATTTT.

This clone was seen once. V usage is TRBV4-1 and J usage is TRBJ2-7, with a possible D match to TRBD2 (6 bases). CDR1 is MGHRA, CDR2 YSYEKL, per germline. This CDR3 spans 17 amino acids. V dropped 4 bases and J dropped 3 bases, with 22 bases sitting between them. The CDR3: CASSPVTRLGKNYEQYF. CDR3 coding DNA: TGCGCCAGCAGCCCCGTGACCCGACTAGGGAAGAACTACGAGCAGTACTTC.

The chain has TRBV28 and TRBJ1-2, with 7 nucleotides matching TRBD1. Germline assignment: CDR1 MDHEN and CDR2 SYDVKM. The CDR3 sequence is 13 residues long. V trimming: 7 bases; J trimming: 2 bases; junction bases outside the gene matches: 4. CDR3 sequence: CASIGGSNYGYTF. The DNA for the CDR3 is TGTGCCAGCATAGGGGGCTCGAACTATGGCTACACCTTC.

This clone showed up just once. The sample has other DNA sequences that encode this CDR3 too. V usage is TRBV9 and J usage is TRBJ2-1, with TRBD1 identical over 8 bases. The V segment lost 2 bases and the J segment 9 bases; nucleotides outside the gene matches: 10. CDR1 SGDLS and CDR2 YYNGEE come from the germline V gene. The CDR3 sequence is 15 residues long. CDR3 sequence: CASSVTGTGYGEQFF. DNA for the CDR3: TGTGCCAGCAGCGTCACCGGGACAGGTTACGGTGAGCAGTTCTTC.

This clone was seen once. The gene calls are TRBV4-2 and TRBJ2-3; 8 nucleotides match TRBD2. Germline CDR1 reads LGHNA; CDR2 reads YNFKEQ. J lost 3 bases, V lost 1 base, and 3 bases had no gene match. CDR3 length: 15 amino acids. CDR3 nucleotide sequence: TGTGCCAGCAGCCAAGTGGCGGGAGGTACAGATACGCAGTATTTT. Translating it yields CASSQVAGGTDTQYF.

V and J are TRBV5-1 and TRBJ1-3; TRBD1 agrees at 10 bases. V was pared by 0 bases and J by 2 bases, with 14 bases of the junction left unmatched. The CDR3 has 20 amino acids. CDR1 and CDR2 from the germline V gene are SGHRS and YFSETQ. CDR3 amino acids: CASSLGRPDRGFGTGNTIYF. The CDR3, as DNA: TGCGCCAGCAGCTTGGGTCGACCGGACAGGGGGTTCGGGACTGGAAACACCATATATTTT.

The J gene is TRBJ2-1, the V gene TRBV30, with 11 bases lining up with TRBD2. V shed 2 bases, J shed 8 bases, and the junction held 5 bases outside the gene matches. This CDR3 is built from 14 residues. Germline V gives CDR1 GTSNPN, CDR2 SVGIG (reference sequence). For the CDR3, the DNA is TGTGCCTGGAGTTCGGGACTAGCGGTTGATGAGCAGTTCTTC. This encodes CAWSSGLAVDEQFF.

The chain is built from TRBV10-1 and TRBJ2-7, with D perhaps TRBD1 (5 bases). Looked up from germline, CDR1 is WNHNN and CDR2 is SYGVQD (reference sequence). The V end was cut by 5 bases, the J end by 3 bases, with 8 bases between. The CDR3 sequence is 12 residues long. The CDR3 nucleotides read TGCGCCAGCAGTATGACAGACTACGAGCAGTACTTC. It encodes CASSMTDYEQYF.

The chain uses TRBV7-9 and TRBJ1-4; 7 bases agree with TRBD1. The CDR3 has 15 amino acids. The V gene's germline CDR1 is SEHNR and CDR2 FQNEAQ (reference sequence). V lost 5 bases and J lost 4; bases outside the gene matches: 7. The CDR3 loop is CASSTWTGFNEKLFF. CDR3 DNA sequence: TGTGCCAGCAGCACCTGGACAGGTTTTAATGAAAAACTGTTTTTT.

The J gene is TRBJ2-5, the V gene TRBV5-1; the D gene could be TRBD1 or TRBD2 (6 bases each). Trimming left V 0 bases short and J 5 bases short, with 17 bases between. There are 16 residues in the CDR3. Germline CDR1 reads SGHRS; CDR2 reads YFSETQ. The CDR3 is CASSLDGGGLSETQYF. CDR3 nucleotides: TGCGCCAGCAGCTTGGATGGTGGGGGGCTTTCGGAGACCCAGTACTTC. Using reference TRBV5-1 and TRBJ2-5 for the parts outside the CDR3, the full variable domain is KAGVTQTPRYLIKTRGQQVTLSCSPISGHRSVSWYQQTPGQGLQFLFEYFSETQRNKGNFPGRFSGRQFSNSRSEMNVSTLELGDSALYLCASSLDGGGLSETQYFGPGTRLLVL.

This clone was seen a single time. The same CDR3 is also encoded by other DNA sequences in this sample. The chain carries TRBV18 and TRBJ2-5; D not certain. Germline assignment: CDR1 KGHSH and CDR2 LQKENI. The CDR3 is made up of 13 amino acids. V was trimmed by 0 bases and J by 5 bases, leaving 7 bases between them. The DNA of the CDR3 is TGTGCCAGCTCACCACCAAGCGCGGAGACCCAGTACTTC. As protein: CASSPPSAETQYF.

As to this clone: Other nucleotide sequences from this sample produce the same CDR3. The J gene is TRBJ2-5, the V gene TRBV9, with unresolved D. The V and J ends lost 2 bases and 1 base respectively, with 6 bases between them. The CDR3 length is 13 residues. Germline CDR1 and CDR2: SGDLS and YYNGEE. CDR3 loop: CASSVLSQETQYF. CDR3 sequence (DNA): TGTGCCAGCAGCGTGCTCAGCCAAGAGACCCAGTACTTC.

This chain joins TRBV11-3 and TRBJ2-3, with TRBD2 as a possible D gene (6 bases). The length of the CDR3 is 14 residues. Trimming pared 1 base from V and 4 bases from J, leaving 9 bases between. From germline, CDR1 is SGHNT and CDR2 YENEEA. The DNA for the CDR3 is TGTGCCAGCAGCTTAGGGGAGGTCTCAGATACGCAGTATTTT. It encodes CASSLGEVSDTQYF.

With respect to this clone: Other nucleotide sequences in the sample specify the same CDR3. The DNA of the CDR3 is TGTGCCAGCAGCGTTTCATCGGGAACCACAGATACGCAGTATTTT. Amino acid sequence: CASSVSSGTTDTQYF. The chain uses TRBV9 and TRBJ2-3; D may be TRBD2 (5 bases). V dropped 2 bases and J dropped 2 bases, with 12 bases sitting between them. Germline V gene data show CDR1 as SGDLS and CDR2 as YYNGEE. CDR3 length: 15 residues.

This rearrangement joins TRBV5-5 to TRBJ1-2; D remains unclear. In germline, CDR1 is SGHKS, CDR2 YYEKEE (reference sequence). The CDR3 totals 14 residues. Between the trimmed V and J ends, which lost 4 bases and 6 bases, there was a span of 16 bases. The CDR3 bases are TGTGCCAGCAGCCCAGGCGGGGTTCGCGATGGCTACACCTTC. Translating gives CASSPGGVRDGYTF.